A single T cell receptor beta chain is shown here with its context. Donors comprised only Caucasian adults living in Nashville, Tennessee. This entry comes from a study of shared clonotypes between healthy human individuals. The assay was immunoSEQ multiplex PCR, and TCRdb's table has in-frame clones only and misses some. Of roughly 1.4 million clones listed, approximately 98.5% are singletons. The length of the CDR3 is 15 residues. The chain employs TRBV21-1 and TRBJ1-2; TRBD1, the D gene given by the table, was not confirmed from the DNA. TRBV21-1 is classified as a pseudogene. The TCR was taken from a man between 25 and 39 years old in good health. The sequenced sample was naive CD4+ T cells sorted from blood. Subset meaning: CD45RA+ positively selected. The CDR3 bases are TGTGCCAGCAGCACACGACAGGGGGCACACTATGGCTACACCTTC. Protein sequence: CASSTRQGAHYGYTF.